Shown below are 31 T cell receptor beta chains from a single sample sequenced in a study of T cells in severe cutaneous drug reactions. Bulk and single-cell libraries used iRepertoire multiplex PCR with TCR subtype-specific primers. TCRdb re-called the multiplex PCR reads and gives one entry per CDR3 protein, without DNA. The sample table includes 8,000 to 8,500 distinct CDR3 sequences. The donors had carbamazepine-induced Stevens-Johnson syndrome or toxic epidermal necrolysis. What was sequenced was cells from a skin blister. Source of these receptors: a human donor with a severe cutaneous adverse drug reaction.

The chain combines TRBV4-1 with TRBJ1-1. The CDR3 consists of 15 residues. Germline V gives CDR1 MGHRA, CDR2 YSYEKL. CDR3 loop: CASSHPALGNTEAFF.

Measured by frequency, this clonotype is medium-sized. The chain recombines TRBV29-1 with TRBJ2-1. The CDR3 has 14 residues. Germline CDR1 is SQVTM and CDR2 is ANQGSEA. The chain's CDR3 is CSVRVTSSYNEQFF.

Its frequency marks this clonotype as medium-sized. V usage is TRBV29-1 and J usage is TRBJ2-1; as DNA is missing, the TRBD2 call by TCRdb cannot be tested. This CDR3 has 14 amino acids. The germline V gene has CDR1 SQVTM and CDR2 ANQGSEA. CDR3 in amino acids: CSVGEGLADNEQFF.

The V call is TRBV12-3 or TRBV12-4, the J call TRBJ2-2. This CDR3 spans 11 amino acids. The CDR3 here is CASSLGLELFF.

This chain uses TRBV6-6 with TRBJ1-5. Per germline, CDR1 MNHNY and CDR2 SVGAGI (reference sequence). This CDR3 has 13 amino acids. CDR3 sequence reads: CASRERDNQPQHF.

CDR3 protein: CASSYSGAGVGEQFF. The chain is built from TRBV6-2 or TRBV6-3 and TRBJ2-1; TCRdb names TRBD2, which stays unverified in the absence of DNA. The length of the CDR3 is 15 residues. Germline-derived CDR1 and CDR2 are MNHEY and SVGEGT.

The chain joins TRBV28 to TRBJ2-1; absent DNA, TCRdb's TRBD2 call cannot be checked. CDR3 length equals 15 residues. CDR1 and CDR2 from the germline V gene are MDHEN and SYDVKM. CDR3 region: CASSLSPEAYNEQFF. Complete variable domain (other parts from reference TRBV28 and TRBJ2-1): DVKVTQSSRYLVKRTGEKVFLECVQDMDHENMFWYRQDPGLGLRLIYFSYDVKMKEKGDIPEGYSVSREKKERFSLILESASTNQTSMYLCASSLSPEAYNEQFFGPGTRLTVL.

The V call is TRBV6-6, the J call TRBJ2-7; TCRdb picks TRBD2, but there is no DNA to check that call. This CDR3 spans 13 amino acids. CDR1 and CDR2 (germline): MNHNY, SVGAGI (reference sequence). CDR3 amino acids: CASTGTSDYEQYF.

V gene TRBV28 combines with J gene TRBJ2-7; the D call from TCRdb, TRBD2, cannot be confirmed without DNA. Germline V lookup: CDR1 MDHEN, CDR2 SYDVKM. There are 16 residues in the CDR3. CDR3 in amino acids: CASGKTSGVRAYEQYF.

The gene calls are TRBV6-1 and TRBJ2-3; the TCRdb D gene call, TRBD1, has no DNA to confirm it. The CDR3 is 14 amino acids. Germline CDR1 is MNHNS and CDR2 is SASEGT. The CDR3 is CASSEEGWTDTQYF.

V gene TRBV27 combines with J gene TRBJ2-5. This CDR3 is 13 amino acids long. The germline V gene encodes CDR1 MNHEY and CDR2 SMNVEV (reference sequence). CDR3 amino acids: CASSSLLGETQYF.

The chain combines TRBV28 with TRBJ2-1; TCRdb's D gene call, TRBD1, goes unchecked for lack of DNA. CDR1 MDHEN and CDR2 SYDVKM come from the germline V gene. CDR3 size: 14 residues. The CDR3 region is CASSLGVGYNEQFF. The complete variable domain, with remaining parts taken from reference TRBV28 and TRBJ2-1, reads DVKVTQSSRYLVKRTGEKVFLECVQDMDHENMFWYRQDPGLGLRLIYFSYDVKMKEKGDIPEGYSVSREKKERFSLILESASTNQTSMYLCASSLGVGYNEQFFGPGTRLTVL.

Frequency places this clonotype as medium-sized. This chain connects TRBV6-6 to TRBJ2-7; lacking DNA, the TRBD1 call made by TCRdb goes unchecked. This CDR3 is 14 amino acids long. Germline loops: CDR1 MNHNY, CDR2 SVGAGI (reference sequence). CDR3 sequence: CASSYIQGAYEQYF.

This chain joins TRBV4-1 and TRBJ2-1; without DNA, the TCRdb call of TRBD2 cannot be checked. The CDR3 runs to 15 residues. The germline gives CDR1 MGHRA, CDR2 YSYEKL. This CDR3 reads CASSQVGGDGGEQFF.

This chain joins TRBV7-9 and TRBJ1-2. The CDR3 covers 15 residues. CDR1 and CDR2 (germline): SEHNR, FQNEAQ (reference sequence). The CDR3 region is CASSPRTSPEEGYTF.

J is TRBJ1-5 and V is TRBV19; TCRdb indicates TRBD1, and absent DNA this call remains unverified. Germline V CDR1 and CDR2: LNHDA, SQIVND (reference sequence). The CDR3 runs to 15 residues. The CDR3 sequence is CASSTPGQGTQPQHF. Drawing the rest from reference TRBV19 and TRBJ1-5, the complete variable domain is DGGITQSPKYLFRKEGQNVTLSCEQNLNHDAMYWYRQDPGQGLRLIYYSQIVNDFQKGDIAEGYSVSREKKESFPLTVTSAQKNPTAFYLCASSTPGQGTQPQHFGDGTRLSIL.

The chain joins TRBV6-5 to TRBJ2-7; without DNA, the TCRdb call of TRBD1 cannot be checked. Per germline, CDR1 MNHEY and CDR2 SVGAGI. The CDR3 totals 16 residues. The CDR3 spells CASRSGSGVSSYEQYF.

This clonotype is deemed medium-sized by its frequency. V usage is TRBV28 and J usage is TRBJ1-1; absent DNA, TCRdb's TRBD1 call cannot be checked. In germline, CDR1 is MDHEN, CDR2 SYDVKM. This CDR3 has 15 amino acids. CDR3 in amino acids: CASSLWGQGRPEAFF.

The gene calls are TRBV20-1 and TRBJ2-7. The CDR3 contains 13 residues. Germline lookup yields CDR1 DFQATT and CDR2 SNEGSKA (reference sequence). CDR3 sequence reads: CSASFSGFYEQYF.

Frequency places this clonotype as large. The chain is built from TRBV29-1 and TRBJ2-2; the D gene TCRdb calls, TRBD1, cannot be checked with no DNA. Germline V gene lookup returns CDR1 SQVTM and CDR2 ANQGSEA. The CDR3 consists of 14 residues. Here the CDR3 reads CSARARGATGELFF.

The chain employs TRBV20-1 and TRBJ2-7; there is no DNA to check the TCRdb D call of TRBD1. CDR3 length: 15 residues. Germline CDR1 reads DFQATT; CDR2 reads SNEGSKA (reference sequence). Here the CDR3 reads CSARDLASGTYEQYF.

CDR3 in amino acids: CAQSQGLAMATEYEQYF. The chain links TRBV2 to TRBJ2-7; there is no DNA to check the TCRdb D call of TRBD2. CDR1 and CDR2 (germline): SNHLY, FYNNEI. The CDR3 has 17 amino acids.

This chain uses TRBV7-2 with TRBJ2-7; TCRdb names TRBD2, which stays unverified in the absence of DNA. This CDR3 region has 16 residues. Germline V gives CDR1 SGHTA, CDR2 FQGNSA. The CDR3 region is CASSSRGLAGAYEQYF.

The J gene is TRBJ1-1, the V gene TRBV4-3. CDR1 and CDR2 from the germline V gene are LGHNA and YSLEER. The CDR3 loop spans 18 amino acids. CDR3 loop: CASSQGWGGDSGYTEAFF.

V is TRBV5-1 and J is TRBJ2-7. CDR3 length equals 13 residues. Germline CDR1 SGHRS, CDR2 YFSETQ. CDR3 protein: CASSSDNSYEQYF.

The chain recombines TRBV9 with TRBJ2-2; as DNA is missing, the TRBD1 call by TCRdb cannot be tested. The CDR3 is made up of 15 amino acids. CDR1 SGDLS and CDR2 YYNGEE come from the germline V gene. CDR3 sequence reads: CASRGDRGNTGELFF.

The gene calls are TRBV9 and TRBJ1-4; TCRdb's assignment of TRBD1 cannot be checked, as there is no DNA. Germline loops: CDR1 SGDLS, CDR2 YYNGEE. CDR3 length: 16 amino acids. CDR3 loop: CASSAFGQERGEKLFF.

The CDR3 here is CASHSSLEYEQYF. The chain carries TRBV27 and TRBJ2-7. The CDR3 has 13 amino acids. Germline V gene data show CDR1 as MNHEY and CDR2 as SMNVEV (reference sequence).

The rearrangement joins TRBV28 to TRBJ2-7; TCRdb's D gene call, TRBD1, goes unchecked for lack of DNA. The CDR3 is 15 amino acids. The germline V gene encodes CDR1 MDHEN and CDR2 SYDVKM. CDR3 loop: CASSLSAGEHYEQYF.

V and J are TRBV28 and TRBJ1-2; TCRdb gives TRBD1 as the D gene, but with no DNA this cannot be confirmed. The CDR3 is 13 residues long. Germline-derived CDR1 and CDR2 are MDHEN and SYDVKM. CDR3 residues: CASSLGQVYGYTF.

V usage is TRBV6-6 and J usage is TRBJ1-6; the D gene TCRdb calls, TRBD1, cannot be checked with no DNA. The germline V gene has CDR1 MNHNY and CDR2 SVGAGI (reference sequence). CDR3 size: 17 residues. The CDR3 sequence is CASSYPILDSYNSPLHF.